The 11 T cell receptor beta chains below all came from one sample that was sequenced in a study of CD8 T cells in Susac syndrome. Random hexamers served to reverse transcribe roughly 0.45 to 1 ug RNA. One entry per CDR3 protein, called by TCRdb with MiXCR from the immunoSEQ multiplex PCR reads. The sample contains 160,000 or so distinct CDR3 sequences, about 95% of which appear only once. Sequenced input: CD8+ T cells from PBMCs. Receptors originate from a human donor with multiple sclerosis.

The chain carries TRBV7-9 and TRBJ2-3; 10 nucleotides line up with TRBD2. Per germline, CDR1 SEHNR and CDR2 FQNEAQ (reference sequence). The CDR3 spans 16 residues. J lost 0 bases, V lost 4 bases, and 4 bases had no gene match. This CDR3 is CASSYLAGASTDTQYF. The DNA of the CDR3 is TGTGCCAGCAGCTACCTAGCGGGGGCTAGCACAGATACGCAGTATTTT.

The chain joins TRBV6-5 to TRBJ2-1; D ambiguous. Germline lookup yields CDR1 MNHEY and CDR2 SVGAGI. V shed 2 bases and J shed 5 bases, with 13 bases lying between them. The length of the CDR3 is 15 residues. CDR3 protein: CASSYTRSPHNEQFF. The CDR3 DNA follows: TGTGCCAGCAGTTACACGAGGTCGCCACACAATGAGCAGTTCTTC.

Of note for this clonotype: The junction shows a germline mismatch at one end, possibly a read error. J is TRBJ2-5 and V is TRBV12-3 or TRBV12-4; 8 nucleotides match TRBD1. The CDR3 consists of 11 residues. CDR3 amino acids: CASSSGQGLDF. The CDR3 DNA follows: TGTGCCAGCAGTTCTGGACAGGGACTGGACTTC.

The genes are TRBV13 and TRBJ1-2; 8 bases line up with TRBD1. Looked up from germline, CDR1 is PRHDT and CDR2 is FYEKMQ (reference sequence). Trimming at V came to 2 bases and at J to 4 bases, leaving 0 bases not matched to a gene. The CDR3 sequence is 13 residues long. The CDR3, as DNA: TGTGCCAGCAGCTTAACAGGGGGCTATGGCTACACCTTC. Amino acids: CASSLTGGYGYTF.

The rearrangement joins TRBV9 to TRBJ2-3; weak D call: TRBD2 (6 bases). The germline gives CDR1 SGDLS, CDR2 YYNGEE. V was trimmed by 3 bases and J by 0 bases, leaving 8 bases between them. The CDR3 consists of 14 residues. CDR3 loop: CASSAGSSTDTQYF. CDR3 bases: TGTGCCAGCAGCGCCGGGAGTAGCACAGATACGCAGTATTTT.

V usage is TRBV24-1 and J usage is TRBJ2-5; D remains ambiguous. V lost 1 base and J lost 7, with 3 bases in between. CDR3 length: 11 amino acids. CDR1 KGHDR and CDR2 SFDVKD come from the germline V gene. CDR3 residues: CATSDLGTQYF. The CDR3 coding sequence is TGTGCCACCAGTGATTTAGGGACCCAGTACTTC.

This clonotype appeared once. The DNA for the CDR3 is TGTGCCAGCGGGAGAGACACCAAAGAGACCCAGTACTTC. This gives the protein CASGRDTKETQYF. The rearrangement links TRBV3-1 to TRBJ2-5; D possibly corresponds to TRBD2 (5 bases). The CDR3 is made up of 13 amino acids. Germline V gives CDR1 LGHDT, CDR2 YNNKEL (reference sequence). The V and J ends lost 8 bases and 3 bases respectively, with 13 bases between them.

This chain uses TRBV29-1 with TRBJ2-7; tentative D call: TRBD1 (6 bases). V gave up 0 bases and J gave up 0 bases, with 6 bases separating them. Germline V gene lookup returns CDR1 SQVTM and CDR2 ANQGSEA. The CDR3 runs to 13 residues. CDR3 coding DNA: TGCAGCGTTGAAGAGGGGGCCTCCTACGAGCAGTACTTC. Protein sequence: CSVEEGASYEQYF.

The V and J genes are TRBV2 and TRBJ2-5, with D perhaps matching TRBD1 or TRBD2 (5 bases each). CDR1 is SNHLY, CDR2 FYNNEI, per germline. V was cut by 8 bases and J by 7 bases, with 14 bases left in between. CDR3 length equals 12 residues. The CDR3 DNA follows: TGTGCCAGCCGGGACGGCAAGGGGACCCAGTACTTC. Its translation: CASRDGKGTQYF.

The rearrangement joins TRBV3-1 to TRBJ2-3; 8 bases map to TRBD2. There are 18 residues in the CDR3. V was pared by 0 bases and J by 2 bases, with 10 bases of the junction left unmatched. Germline V gene lookup returns CDR1 LGHDT and CDR2 YNNKEL (reference sequence). The CDR3 region is CASSQERRAGGLTDTQYF. CDR3 DNA sequence: TGTGCCAGCAGCCAAGAACGTCGGGCGGGGGGACTCACAGATACGCAGTATTTT.

V is TRBV30 and J is TRBJ2-1; 8 nucleotides align to TRBD1. Germline lookup yields CDR1 GTSNPN and CDR2 SVGIG (reference sequence). This CDR3 contains 16 residues. Germline trimming cut 5 bases from V and 3 bases from J; bases unmatched to any gene: 12. The CDR3 DNA is TGTGCCTGGGGGGAATTACCAGGGGGCTACTACAATGAGCAGTTCTTC. This codes for CAWGELPGGYYNEQFF.